Shown below are 2 T cell receptor beta chains from a single sample sequenced in a study of T cell responses to AZD1222 COVID-19 vaccine. Measured with immunoSEQ multiplex PCR; TCRdb has only the in-frame clones, and not every one. The repertoire includes 50,000 to 70,000 clones, about 85% of them detected once, and approximately 20% sits in the top ten. The specimen was peripheral blood, collected on day 0 of MenACWY control vaccination. The receptor source for this set is an adult in good health.

The J gene is TRBJ1-1, the V gene TRBV9; tentative D call: TRBD1 (5 bases). Germline assignment: CDR1 SGDLS and CDR2 YYNGEE. V was pared by 0 bases and J by 5 bases, with 17 bases between. There are 16 residues in the CDR3. CDR3 sequence (DNA): TGTGCCAGCAGCGTAGGATGGGGGAACAGTGGAACTGAAGCTTTCTTT. This gives the protein CASSVGWGNSGTEAFF. The full variable domain, completed using reference TRBV9 and TRBJ1-1, is DSGVTQTPKHLITATGQRVTLRCSPRSGDLSVYWYQQSLDQGLQFLIQYYNGEERAKGNILERFSAQQFPDLHSELNLSSLELGDSALYFCASSVGWGNSGTEAFFGQGTRLTVV.

The chain is built from TRBV3-1 (or the pseudogene TRBV3-2) and TRBJ1-3; perhaps TRBD1 as D (5 bases). Germline V CDR1 and CDR2: LGHDT, YNNKEL (reference sequence). V was cut by 4 bases and J by 2 bases, with 12 bases left in between. The CDR3 has 15 amino acids. The CDR3 region is CASSPGTATGNTIYF. DNA of the CDR3: TGTGCCAGCAGCCCGGGGACGGCTACTGGAAACACCATATATTTT.